This passage covers 10 T cell receptor beta chains from one sample sequenced in a study of T-cell memory formation after mild COVID-19. Via MiXCR, TCRdb re-called the 5' RACE reads, giving one row per CDR3 protein. The table shows some 200,000 distinct CDR3 sequences, with about 22% occurring only once. The sequencing input was PBMCs or a T cell subset sorted from them (not recorded which). These receptors all come from an adult woman who had mild COVID-19 (a few samples of this study predate the infection). Cell type and time point are not known.

In this sample, this clonotype turned up a few times. V gene TRBV21-1 combines with J gene TRBJ2-7; the DNA was not used to check the table's D call, TRBD1. TRBV21-1 is a known pseudogene. CDR3 length: 15 residues. CDR3 loop: CASSKGRDTFYEQYF. As DNA, the CDR3 is TGTGCCAGCAGCAAAGGCCGGGACACCTTCTACGAGCAGTACTTC.

There are many counts of this clonotype. The V and J genes are TRBV20-1 and TRBJ2-7; D gene unclear. With 1 base removed from V and 2 bases from J, the gap between germline ends came to 9 bases. CDR1 is DFQATT, CDR2 SNEGSKA, per germline (reference sequence). There are 13 residues in the CDR3. As DNA, the CDR3 is TGCAGTGCTAGAGCGGACGGAACCTACGAGCAGTACTTC. Protein sequence: CSARADGTYEQYF.

Concerning this clonotype: One end of the junction does not line up with germline, which may come from a read error. This chain links TRBV30 with TRBJ2-7; 9 nucleotides align to TRBD1. Germline values: CDR1 GTSNPN, CDR2 SVGIG (reference sequence). CDR3 length: 12 amino acids. The CDR3 region is CAWSQLMGTGSF. The CDR3 nucleotides are TGTGCCTGGAGTCAGTTGATGGGGACAGGGAGCTTC.

The chain combines TRBV27 with TRBJ1-1; D is possibly TRBD1 (5 bases). The CDR3 has 15 residues. In germline, CDR1 is MNHEY, CDR2 SMNVEV (reference sequence). The V gene lost 6 bases and the J gene lost 1 base, with 15 bases spanning the gap. CDR3 nucleotide sequence: TGTGCCAGCAGCCAAAGGGGACTGGAGAACACTGAAGCTTTCTTT. Its protein product is CASSQRGLENTEAFF.

This clonotype was detected a few times. The rearrangement links TRBV7-8 to TRBJ2-7; no reliable D call. From germline, CDR1 is SGHVS and CDR2 FQNEAQ. The CDR3 has 14 amino acids. V lost 2 bases and J 2 bases, leaving 10 bases between the germline ends. As DNA, the CDR3 is TGTGCCAGCAGCTTACTGCAGGCCCCCTACGAGCAGTACTTC. Protein: CASSLLQAPYEQYF.

The chain combines TRBV27 with TRBJ2-1, with 8 bases fitting TRBD2. J gave up 4 bases and V 7 bases, and 6 bases lay outside the gene matches. This CDR3 is 14 amino acids long. Germline CDR1 reads MNHEY; CDR2 reads SMNVEV (reference sequence). DNA for the CDR3: TGTGCCAGCAAAATAACTAGCGGATACAATGAGCAGTTCTTC. Translated: CASKITSGYNEQFF.

The gene calls are TRBV7-9 and TRBJ1-1, with 9 positions matching TRBD1. Trimming removed 7 bases from V and 1 base from J; junction bases left unmatched: 4. Germline CDR1 SEHNR, CDR2 FQNEAQ (reference sequence). This CDR3 is 14 amino acids long. CDR3 region: CASNTGGTNTEAFF. In DNA, the CDR3 is TGTGCCAGCAATACAGGGGGCACGAACACTGAAGCTTTCTTT.

The chain links TRBV27 to TRBJ1-1; D ambiguous. The CDR3 loop spans 14 amino acids. Looked up from germline, CDR1 is MNHEY and CDR2 is SMNVEV (reference sequence). Trimming shortened V by 8 bases and J by 4 bases, and 17 bases separated the two germline ends. CDR3 in amino acids: CASSMGGVGTEAFF. The CDR3 nucleotides are TGTGCCAGCTCCATGGGTGGGGTGGGCACTGAAGCTTTCTTT.

Details on this clonotype: A read error may account for a junction end that differs from germline. This chain joins TRBV3-1 and TRBJ2-1; 9 bases align to TRBD2. The length of the CDR3 is 15 residues. CDR1 and CDR2 (germline): LGHDT, YNNKEL (reference sequence). The CDR3 protein is CASSSPASGRTHLIF. CDR3 nucleotides: TGTGCCAGCAGCTCACCGGCCAGCGGGAGGACCCACTTGATCTTC.

This clonotype has a count of ten or more. V gene TRBV20-1 combines with J gene TRBJ2-3; D perhaps matches TRBD2 (6 bases). The CDR3 runs 19 residues. CDR1 and CDR2 (germline): DFQATT, SNEGSKA (reference sequence). V was shortened by 5 bases and J by 2 bases, with 29 bases between the two germline ends. Here the CDR3 reads CSAQSWRALTDVYTDTQYF. The CDR3 nucleotides read TGCAGTGCTCAGAGTTGGAGGGCCCTCACGGATGTATACACAGATACGCAGTATTTT.